The 29 T cell receptor beta chains below come from one sample, sequenced in a study of T cells in Graves' hyperthyroidism and ophthalmopathy. The TCR beta CDR3 regions underwent amplification using RNA transcripts as the source. A first-round RT-PCR of the TCR CDR3 used the HTBI primer set. MiXCR was run by TCRdb on the multiplex PCR reads, yielding one entry per CDR3 protein. The sample records approximately 250,000 distinct CDR3 sequences, approximately 25% being singletons. Sequences were obtained from blood. These receptors all come from a woman aged 40-49 years with Graves' ophthalmopathy.

This clonotype was found many times. The chain is built from TRBV19 and TRBJ1-2; D is ambiguous. CDR1 and CDR2 from the germline V gene are LNHDA and SQIVND (reference sequence). V lost 3 bases, J lost 7 bases, and 12 bases lay in between. The CDR3 sequence is 13 residues long. The CDR3 is CASSIGREAGYTF. The CDR3 DNA reads as TGTGCCAGTAGTATTGGAAGGGAGGCTGGCTACACCTTC.

The table lists this clonotype with many counts. The V and J genes are TRBV20-1 and TRBJ1-1, with unresolved D. V shed 2 bases and J shed 1 base, with 17 bases lying between them. The CDR3 consists of 16 residues. CDR1 is DFQATT and CDR2 is SNEGSKA in the germline V gene (reference sequence). CDR3 in amino acids: CSARTWTPGENTEAFF. The CDR3 nucleotides are TGCAGTGCTAGAACGTGGACCCCTGGGGAGAACACTGAAGCTTTCTTT.

This clonotype was observed many times. The chain has TRBV6-5 and TRBJ1-1; no clear D gene. Germline values: CDR1 MNHEY, CDR2 SVGAGI. The CDR3 extends over 15 amino acids. Trimming shortened V by 0 bases and J by 11 bases, and 19 bases separated the two germline ends. In DNA form, the CDR3 reads TGTGCCAGCAGTTACTCGATAGGTCTCTTCAGCGCCGCTTTCTTT. Its protein is CASSYSIGLFSAAFF.

This clonotype came up many times. V gene TRBV14 combines with J gene TRBJ1-2; the D is unclear. This CDR3 is 13 amino acids long. The V end lost 3 bases, the J end lost 3 bases, and 8 bases lay between the germline ends. Germline V gene lookup returns CDR1 SGHDN and CDR2 FVKESK. The CDR3 reads CASSHITDYGYTF. CDR3 DNA: TGTGCCAGCAGCCACATCACGGACTATGGCTACACCTTC.

In regard to this clonotype: The junction and the germline gene differ at one end; a read error may be behind it. J is TRBJ1-1 and V is TRBV20-1, with D hard to call. This CDR3 region has 14 residues. The germline gives CDR1 DFQATT, CDR2 SNEGSKA (reference sequence). CDR3 in amino acids: CSAPQMGRNTEACF. CDR3 sequence (DNA): TGCAGTGCCCCACAGATGGGGAGGAACACTGAAGCTTGCTTT.

This clonotype came up many times. The V call is TRBV18, the J call TRBJ1-1; D unresolved. CDR1 and CDR2 from the germline V gene are KGHSH and LQKENI. Between the trimmed V and J ends, which lost 0 bases and 1 base, there was a span of 9 bases. This CDR3 spans 15 amino acids. CDR3 in amino acids: CASSPPGWENTEAFF. CDR3 DNA sequence: TGTGCCAGCTCACCACCGGGGTGGGAGAACACTGAAGCTTTCTTT. The complete variable domain, with remaining parts taken from reference TRBV18 and TRBJ1-1, reads NAGVMQNPRHLVRRRGQEARLRCSPMKGHSHVYWYRQLPEEGLKFMVYLQKENIIDESGMPKERFSAEFPKEGPSILRIQQVVRGDSAAYFCASSPPGWENTEAFFGQGTRLTVV.

This clonotype was counted at least ten times. This rearrangement joins TRBV28 to TRBJ1-4, with TRBD1 as a possible D gene (6 bases). Germline CDR1 and CDR2: MDHEN and SYDVKM. CDR3 length equals 15 residues. The V end was cut by 7 bases, the J end by 5 bases, with 17 bases between. CDR3 sequence: CASMVGGRENEKLFF. The CDR3 DNA reads as TGTGCCAGCATGGTTGGGGGCAGGGAAAATGAAAAACTGTTTTTT.

This clonotype has a handful of counts. The chain combines TRBV5-1 with TRBJ1-1; TRBD1 agrees at 8 bases. Germline CDR1 reads SGHRS; CDR2 reads YFSETQ. With V trimmed by 3 bases and J by 4 bases, 5 bases remained unmatched. The CDR3 is 14 amino acids. CDR3 sequence reads: CASSSTGVGTEAFF. The CDR3 DNA follows: TGCGCCAGCAGCTCGACAGGGGTGGGCACTGAAGCTTTCTTT. The variable domain in full, with the rest retrieved from reference TRBV5-1 and TRBJ1-1, is KAGVTQTPRYLIKTRGQQVTLSCSPISGHRSVSWYQQTPGQGLQFLFEYFSETQRNKGNFPGRFSGRQFSNSRSEMNVSTLELGDSALYLCASSSTGVGTEAFFGQGTRLTVV.

Points on this clonotype: One end of the junction is discordant with germline, which a read error may explain. The V call is TRBV20-1, the J call TRBJ1-1, with D perhaps matching TRBD1 (5 bases). The V gene's germline CDR1 is DFQATT and CDR2 SNEGSKA (reference sequence). The CDR3 consists of 13 residues. CDR3 amino acids: CSGRLGVDTEACF. The CDR3 DNA reads TGCAGTGGCAGGTTAGGGGTAGACACTGAAGCTTGCTTT.

This clonotype was counted many times. This chain links TRBV6-1 with TRBJ1-1; TRBD1 is a possible D gene (6 bases). Germline V gene sequence: CDR1 MNHNS, CDR2 SASEGT. Trimming removed 1 base at V and 8 bases at J, with 14 bases between. The CDR3 extends over 14 amino acids. The CDR3 DNA reads as TGTGCCAGCAGTGAAGGGGGACACAACCCAGAAGCTTTCTTT. Translating it yields CASSEGGHNPEAFF.

This clonotype showed up many times. The rearrangement uses TRBV15 and TRBJ2-7; D possibly corresponds to TRBD2 (5 bases). Trimming shortened V by 1 base and J by 4 bases, and 17 bases separated the two germline ends. Germline CDR1 reads LNHNV; CDR2 reads YYDKDF (reference sequence). The CDR3 covers 16 residues. This CDR3 reads CATSRGGVASGYEQYF. DNA for the CDR3: TGTGCCACCAGCAGAGGGGGTGTAGCTTCGGGATACGAGCAGTACTTC.

This clonotype was counted many times. The V call is TRBV6-5, the J call TRBJ1-4; D is unresolved. The CDR3 loop spans 13 amino acids. Germline CDR1 MNHEY, CDR2 SVGAGI. Trimming took 4 bases from V and 10 from J, leaving 13 bases between them. CDR3 nucleotide sequence: TGTGCCAGCAGTTTAGACGCTGGCGGAAAACTGTTTTTT. Translated: CASSLDAGGKLFF.

This clonotype came up a few times. The chain combines TRBV18 with TRBJ2-5, with unresolved D. This CDR3 has 13 residues. The germline gives CDR1 KGHSH, CDR2 LQKENI. Trimming took 2 bases from V and 5 from J, leaving 9 bases between them. CDR3 nucleotides: TGTGCCAGCTCACCAAACACCGGGGAGACCCAGTACTTC. As protein: CASSPNTGETQYF.

This clonotype has at least ten counts. The chain uses TRBV28 and TRBJ2-7, with no clear D. V gave up 5 bases and J gave up 4 bases, with 3 bases separating them. This CDR3 has 10 residues. CDR1 and CDR2 from the germline V gene are MDHEN and SYDVKM. DNA of the CDR3: TGTGCCAGCAGTCAATACGAGCAGTACTTC. Residues: CASSQYEQYF.

This chain connects TRBV7-2 to TRBJ2-2; no clear D gene. V dropped 5 bases and J dropped 7 bases, with 5 bases sitting between them. Germline CDR1 reads SGHTA; CDR2 reads FQGNSA. This CDR3 contains 11 residues. Here the CDR3 DNA reads TGTGCCAGCAGCCCTTTCGGGGAGCTGTTTTTT. This encodes CASSPFGELFF. Variable domain in full (rest from reference TRBV7-2 and TRBJ2-2): GAGVSQSPSNKVTEKGKDVELRCDPISGHTALYWYRQSLGQGLEFLIYFQGNSAPDKSGLPSDRFSAERTGGSVSTLTIQRTQQEDSAVYLCASSPFGELFFGEGSRLTVL.

This clonotype was observed at least ten times. V and J are TRBV6-5 and TRBJ2-7; D possibly matches TRBD1 or TRBD2 (6 bases each). Germline V gene data show CDR1 as MNHEY and CDR2 as SVGAGI. V was clipped by 9 bases and J by 4 bases, with 19 bases between them. This CDR3 has 14 amino acids. The CDR3 DNA follows: TGTGCCAGTAGGGGGATCGGGGGCCGGTACGAGCAGTACTTC. Its translation is CASRGIGGRYEQYF.

This clonotype was found many times. The chain has TRBV7-2 and TRBJ2-5; D may match TRBD1 or TRBD2 (5 bases each). V lost 5 bases and J lost 5, with 15 bases in between. There are 14 residues in the CDR3. Germline CDR1 and CDR2: SGHTA and FQGNSA. The CDR3 coding sequence is TGTGCCAGCAGCCAAATGGGGACCGCGGAGACCCAGTACTTC. As protein: CASSQMGTAETQYF. The variable domain in full, with the rest retrieved from reference TRBV7-2 and TRBJ2-5, is GAGVSQSPSNKVTEKGKDVELRCDPISGHTALYWYRQSLGQGLEFLIYFQGNSAPDKSGLPSDRFSAERTGGSVSTLTIQRTQQEDSAVYLCASSQMGTAETQYFGPGTRLLVL.

This clonotype was detected many times. The CDR3 region has the DNA TGTGCCAGGTGCAAGGCCCGTCCCCAGGGGGCTAATCAGCCCCAGCATTTT. Its protein product is CARCKARPQGANQPQHF. The chain links TRBV25-1 to TRBJ1-5; 8 nucleotides align to TRBD1. The trim removed 9 bases at V and 4 bases at J, leaving 17 bases unmatched. From germline, CDR1 is MGHDK and CDR2 SYGVNS. This CDR3 contains 17 residues.

This clonotype has ten or more counts. This chain joins TRBV30 and TRBJ1-5; perhaps TRBD1 as D (6 bases). CDR1 is GTSNPN, CDR2 SVGIG, per germline (reference sequence). V gave up 0 bases and J gave up 9 bases, with 15 bases separating them. The CDR3 consists of 14 residues. CDR3 region: CAWSVRQDTGPQHF. As DNA, the CDR3 is TGTGCCTGGAGTGTACGACAGGATACAGGGCCCCAGCATTTT.

This clonotype was detected many times. The rearrangement links TRBV12-3 or TRBV12-4 to TRBJ2-6, with TRBD2 matching over 8 bases. This CDR3 is built from 15 residues. The trim removed 6 bases at V and 2 bases at J, leaving 3 bases unmatched. The CDR3 region is CASRAGETGANVLTF. As DNA, the CDR3 is TGTGCCAGCAGAGCGGGAGAGACTGGGGCCAACGTCCTGACTTTC.

As for this clonotype: A junction end diverges from the germline sequence, so it may reflect a read error. The chain uses TRBV12-3 or TRBV12-4 and TRBJ1-1; D remains unclear. The length of the CDR3 is 13 residues. CDR3 nucleotide sequence: TGTGCCAGCAGTGTACGGGAAAACACTGAAGCTTACTTT. Translated, it gives CASSVRENTEAYF.

This chain links TRBV18 with TRBJ1-5, with 8 bases lining up with TRBD1. The CDR3 has 13 amino acids. In germline, CDR1 is KGHSH, CDR2 LQKENI. V lost 6 bases, J lost 7 bases, and 5 bases stayed unmatched. The CDR3 sequence: CASSDRDGQPQHF. CDR3 nucleotide sequence: TGTGCCAGCTCGGACAGGGATGGGCAGCCCCAGCATTTT. The variable domain in full, with the rest retrieved from reference TRBV18 and TRBJ1-5, is NAGVMQNPRHLVRRRGQEARLRCSPMKGHSHVYWYRQLPEEGLKFMVYLQKENIIDESGMPKERFSAEFPKEGPSILRIQQVVRGDSAAYFCASSDRDGQPQHFGDGTRLSIL.

The table lists this clonotype with many counts. This chain links TRBV30 with TRBJ2-7, with D possibly called TRBD1 or TRBD2 (5 bases each). Germline V CDR1 and CDR2: GTSNPN, SVGIG (reference sequence). The CDR3 is 14 residues long. With 2 bases removed from V and 7 bases from J, the gap between germline ends came to 18 bases. The CDR3 coding sequence is TGTGCCTGGAGTTATGGTCAGGGAGAAGGGGAGCAGTACTTC. Amino acids: CAWSYGQGEGEQYF.

The sample holds many counts of this clonotype. The chain is built from TRBV14 and TRBJ1-5; TRBD1 matches at 8 bases. Germline CDR1 reads SGHDN; CDR2 reads FVKESK. CDR3 length: 14 amino acids. The J segment lost 3 bases and the V segment lost 4 bases, leaving 2 bases of the junction unmatched. Written as DNA, the CDR3 is TGTGCCAGCAGCCGGACAGGGTACAATCAGCCCCAGCATTTT. This encodes CASSRTGYNQPQHF.

This clonotype was seen at least ten times. V and J are TRBV29-1 and TRBJ1-3; D not resolved. Germline V gives CDR1 SQVTM, CDR2 ANQGSEA. The CDR3 runs 16 residues. With 0 bases removed from V and 0 bases from J, the gap between germline ends came to 12 bases. CDR3 amino acids: CSVEDLRTGSGNTIYF. CDR3 sequence (DNA): TGCAGCGTTGAAGATCTTAGGACGGGCTCTGGAAACACCATATATTTT.

This clonotype showed up many times. The V gene is TRBV20-1, the J gene TRBJ2-7; no clear D. CDR1 is DFQATT and CDR2 is SNEGSKA in the germline V gene (reference sequence). Trimming removed 0 bases from V and 0 bases from J, with 12 bases in between. The CDR3 sequence is 15 residues long. CDR3 sequence: CSARDPEHNSYEQYF. The DNA for the CDR3 is TGCAGTGCTAGAGATCCAGAACACAACTCCTACGAGCAGTACTTC.

The chain links TRBV6-1 to TRBJ1-3; D is unresolved. Between the trimmed V and J ends, which lost 6 bases and 2 bases, there was a span of 5 bases. CDR3 length equals 12 residues. Germline values: CDR1 MNHNS, CDR2 SASEGT. CDR3 protein: CASSRPGNTIYF. CDR3 DNA sequence: TGTGCCAGCAGCCGTCCTGGAAACACCATATATTTT.

This clonotype was recorded at least ten times. The chain employs TRBV28 and TRBJ2-2, with D hard to call. Germline assignment: CDR1 MDHEN and CDR2 SYDVKM. V lost 5 bases, J lost 7 bases, and 11 bases lay in between. This CDR3 is built from 13 residues. CDR3 residues: CASSAGLDGELFF. CDR3 nucleotide sequence: TGTGCCAGCAGTGCCGGGTTGGACGGGGAGCTGTTTTTT.

There are many counts of this clonotype. The V gene is TRBV7-9, the J gene TRBJ2-2; D is perhaps TRBD1 or TRBD2 (5 bases each). CDR1 SEHNR and CDR2 FQNEAQ come from the germline V gene (reference sequence). The CDR3 totals 15 residues. V was shortened by 5 bases and J by 1 base, with 11 bases between the two germline ends. CDR3 sequence: CASSHGTRNTGELFF. The CDR3, as DNA: TGTGCCAGCAGCCATGGGACGAGGAACACCGGGGAGCTGTTTTTT.